Listed below are T cell receptor beta chains from one sample, sequenced in a study of CD8+ T cells in alopecia areata. The protocol was immunoSEQ multiplex PCR, while the TCRdb copy is restricted to in-frame clones and leaves out a portion. The sample records approximately 210,000 clones, roughly 66% being singletons. The sample consisted of CD4+ T cells sorted from blood, taken at week 24, from a patient treated with tofacitinib. Every receptor here comes from a human donor with alopecia areata. Both conserved end residues are part of each CDR3. The D gene is left open where the match is weak. The size of a clone is reported for some rows only, either as once, few or many, or as a class for expanded clones.

TRBV18	TRBJ1-3	few	NA	CASSPFRNQGSGNTIYF	TGTGCCAGCTCACCATTCCGAAACCAGGGCTCTGGAAACACCATATATTTT
TRBV29-1	TRBJ1-1	NA	NA	CSVGGAENTEAFF	TGCAGCGTTGGGGGGGCAGAGAACACTGAAGCTTTCTTT
TRBV27	TRBJ1-4	once	NA	CASRPRGVHYEKLFF	TGTGCCAGCAGACCGAGGGGGGTACATTATGAAAAACTGTTTTTT
TRBV6-5	TRBJ1-6	few	NA	CASSSIAGSDSPLHF	TGTGCCAGCAGTTCCATTGCGGGGAGCGATTCACCCCTCCACTTT
TRBV7-2	TRBJ1-6	few	NA	CASSPGGSPGYSPLHF	TGTGCCAGCAGCCCTGGAGGGTCGCCGGGTTATTCACCCCTCCACTTT
TRBV25-1	TRBJ2-5	NA	NA	CASSDFGETQYF	TGTGCCAGCTCTGACTTTGGGGAGACCCAGTACTTC
TRBV2	TRBJ2-5	NA	NA	CASSEHSSRETQYF	TGTGCCAGCAGTGAACATTCTAGCAGAGAGACCCAGTACTTC
TRBV2	TRBJ2-4	NA	NA	CASSDDVAKNIQYF	TGTGCCAGCAGTGATGACGTAGCCAAAAACATTCAGTACTTC
TRBV7-3	TRBJ2-1	NA	TRBD2	CASSPTGLAGDNEQFF	TGTGCCAGCAGCCCCACCGGACTAGCGGGGGACAATGAGCAGTTCTTC
TRBV11-1	TRBJ2-7	NA	NA	CASSLQSASYEQYF	TGTGCCAGCAGCTTACAATCCGCCTCCTACGAGCAGTACTTC
TRBV7-2	TRBJ2-1	few	NA	CASSLARESNEQFF	TGTGCCAGCAGCTTAGCGCGGGAAAGCAATGAGCAGTTCTTC
TRBV6-5	TRBJ2-7	NA	NA	CASSKGFEQYF	TGTGCCAGCAGCAAGGGTTTCGAGCAGTACTTC
TRBV25-1	TRBJ2-1	NA	NA	CASSERTDNEQFF	TGTGCCAGCAGTGAAAGAACCGACAATGAGCAGTTCTTC
TRBV29-1	TRBJ1-5	NA	NA	CSVEGGGKNQPQHF	TGCAGCGTTGAGGGAGGGGGAAAGAATCAGCCCCAGCATTTT
TRBV29-1	TRBJ1-2	NA	TRBD1	CSVERGRNYGYTF	TGCAGCGTTGAGAGGGGGCGGAACTATGGCTACACCTTC
TRBV10-3	TRBJ1-6	NA	TRBD1	CASQTGTGGSPLHF	TGTGCCTCGCAAACCGGGACAGGTGGTTCACCCCTCCACTTT
TRBV30	TRBJ2-6	few	TRBD1	CAWRPTGSGANVLTF	TGTGCCTGGAGGCCGACAGGGTCCGGGGCCAACGTCCTGACTTTC
TRBV2	TRBJ2-1	NA	NA	CASRQDGTYNEQFF	TGTGCCAGCAGGCAAGACGGGACTTACAATGAGCAGTTCTTC
TRBV7-8	TRBJ2-1	NA	TRBD2	CASEKLAASSYNEQFF	TGTGCCAGCGAGAAACTAGCGGCAAGCTCCTACAATGAGCAGTTCTTC
TRBV20-1	TRBJ1-2	NA	TRBD1	CSAGQGMGTF	TGCAGCGCGGGACAGGGAATGGGCACCTTC
TRBV27	TRBJ2-3	few	TRBD1	CASSFQGAARADTQYF	TGTGCCAGCAGTTTTCAGGGGGCGGCAAGAGCAGATACGCAGTATTTT
TRBV9	TRBJ1-1	NA	TRBD1	CASSSTTGDTEAFF	TGTGCCAGCAGCTCAACGACAGGGGACACTGAAGCTTTCTTT
TRBV6-6	TRBJ1-5	NA	NA	CASSYGQIGEPQHF	TGTGCCAGCAGTTACGGGCAGATCGGTGAGCCCCAGCATTTT
TRBV5-1	TRBJ1-1	NA	NA	CASSLYQNTEAFF	TGCGCCAGCAGCTTGTACCAGAACACTGAAGCTTTCTTT
TRBV9	TRBJ2-5	few	TRBD1	CASRPGTGGETQYF	TGTGCCAGCAGGCCCGGGACAGGAGGGGAGACCCAGTACTTC
TRBV29-1	TRBJ2-6	NA	NA	CSVEGRASSGANVLTF	TGCAGCGTTGAGGGCAGGGCTAGCTCTGGGGCCAACGTCCTGACTTTC
TRBV6-4	TRBJ2-3	few	TRBD2	CASSDGTSGGDTQYF	TGTGCCAGCAGTGACGGGACTAGCGGGGGAGATACGCAGTATTTT